A selection of T cell receptor beta chains follows, all from one sample in a study of T cell repertoires in cytomegalovirus infection. TCRdb re-called the reads with MiXCR, one entry per CDR3 protein. The profile shows 76,000 or so distinct CDR3 sequences, 3.7% of them singletons. The sample comprised PBMCs. Every receptor here comes from a human donor in good health (CMV status not recorded). Some clones in this sample may be carry-over from other donors' samples. Both conserved end residues are part of each CDR3. D genes are given only for firm matches. Each size is once, few, many, or a class for an expanded clone.

many TRBJ1-2 TRBD1 TRBV4-1 CASSQDRGRGYGYTF TGCGCCAGCAGCCAAGACAGGGGGCGAGGCTATGGCTACACCTTC
many TRBJ1-6 - TRBV19 CASSTGSLGWSNSPLHF TGTGCCAGTAGTACCGGGAGCCTGGGGTGGTCTAATTCACCCCTCCACTTT
many TRBJ1-1 - TRBV2 CASLRQGLNTEAFF TGTGCCAGCCTCCGGCAGGGACTGAACACTGAAGCTTTCTTT
many TRBJ2-6 TRBD2 TRBV5-4 CASSLPAGGHSGANVLTF TGTGCCAGCAGCTTGCCGGCGGGAGGGCACTCTGGGGCCAACGTCCTGACTTTC
many TRBJ2-7 - TRBV10-3 CAISALRVRDEQYF TGTGCCATCAGCGCATTGCGTGTTAGGGACGAGCAGTACTTC
many TRBJ1-5 - TRBV6-2/TRBV6-3 CASSGRDLPQHF TGTGCCAGCAGTGGGAGGGATCTGCCCCAGCATTTT
many TRBJ1-6 TRBD1 TRBV4-3 CASSQDSTGRMNSPLHF TGCGCCAGCAGCCAAGACTCGACAGGGAGGATGAATTCACCCCTCCACTTT
many TRBJ2-1 TRBD1 TRBV6-1 CASKPTRDRRSNEQFF TGTGCCAGCAAGCCGACCCGGGACAGGAGAAGCAATGAGCAGTTCTTC
many TRBJ2-7 TRBD1 TRBV5-4 CASSYRVGTGSYEQYF TGTGCCAGCAGCTACCGCGTCGGGACAGGGTCCTACGAGCAGTACTTC
many TRBJ2-7 TRBD1 TRBV29-1 CSVGQGWYEQYF TGCAGCGTCGGACAGGGTTGGTACGAGCAGTACTTC
many TRBJ1-1 - TRBV6-5 CASSPFWGRRNTEAFF TGTGCCAGCAGTCCCTTCTGGGGGAGAAGGAACACTGAAGCTTTCTTT
many TRBJ2-5 - TRBV7-2 CASSLDPFGTQYF TGTGCCAGCAGCTTAGATCCCTTCGGGACCCAGTACTTC
many TRBJ1-1 TRBD1 TRBV15 CATSRLGQGGSTEAFF TGTGCCACCAGCAGACTAGGACAGGGTGGGTCCACTGAAGCTTTCTTT